In this sample, the clone carrying this T cell receptor beta chain turned up many times. Its antigen is unknown. The data were obtained in a study of T-cell reconstitution after alpha-beta-depleted transplantation in children. TCRbeta library preparation incorporated unique molecular identifiers. TCRdb used MiXCR to reprocess the PCR reads, holding one entry per CDR3 protein. The data show 750,000 to 950,000 distinct CDR3 sequences, roughly 15% seen once. Regarding the study as a whole: Fresh T-cell production supplied most of the T-cell counts and diversity seen one year after transplant. Approximately two months post-transplant, alpha-beta T cells reportedly originated from several hundred expanded graft clones. Some patients' high day-60 TCRbeta diversity was attributed to recipient cells surviving conditioning.

V gave up 4 bases and J gave up 5 bases, with 15 bases separating them. This CDR3 contains 13 residues. The germline CDR1 and CDR2 sequences are SQVTM and ANQGSEA. The V gene is TRBV29-1, the J gene TRBJ2-7; D is tentatively TRBD1 or TRBD2 (6 bases each). This clonotype originated in a male patient aged 10 to 17 who had a stem cell transplant for acute lymphoblastic leukemia, so the T cells may come from the graft donor. The sample in question was PBMCs, mostly from graft donor cells, obtained 360 days after TCRalphabeta/CD19-depleted stem cell transplant. The CDR3 DNA reads as TGCAGCGTTGCTGGACCTGGGGGGCACGAGCAGTACTTC. It translates to CSVAGPGGHEQYF.